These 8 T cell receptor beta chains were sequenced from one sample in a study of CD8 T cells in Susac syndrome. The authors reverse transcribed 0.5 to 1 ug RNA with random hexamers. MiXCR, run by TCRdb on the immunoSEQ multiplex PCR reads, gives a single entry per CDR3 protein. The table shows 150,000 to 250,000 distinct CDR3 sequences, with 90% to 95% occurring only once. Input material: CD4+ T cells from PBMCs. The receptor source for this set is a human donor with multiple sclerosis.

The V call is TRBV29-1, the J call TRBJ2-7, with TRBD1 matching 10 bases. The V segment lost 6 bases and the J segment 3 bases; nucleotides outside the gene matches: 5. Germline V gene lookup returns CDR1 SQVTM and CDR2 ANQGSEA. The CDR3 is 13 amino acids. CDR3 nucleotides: TGCAGCGTCCGCGGGACAGGGGACTACGAGCAGTACTTC. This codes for CSVRGTGDYEQYF.

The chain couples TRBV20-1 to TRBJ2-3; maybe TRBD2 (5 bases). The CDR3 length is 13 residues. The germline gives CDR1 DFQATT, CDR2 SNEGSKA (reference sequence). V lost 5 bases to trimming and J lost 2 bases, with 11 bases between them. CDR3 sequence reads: CSAPRENTDTQYF. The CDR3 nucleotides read TGCAGTGCTCCCCGGGAAAACACAGATACGCAGTATTTT.

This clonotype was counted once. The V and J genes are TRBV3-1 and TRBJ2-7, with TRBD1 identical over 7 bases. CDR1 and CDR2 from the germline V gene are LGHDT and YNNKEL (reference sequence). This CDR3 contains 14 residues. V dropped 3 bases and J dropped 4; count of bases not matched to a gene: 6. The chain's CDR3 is CASSHRDSAYEQYF. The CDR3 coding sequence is TGTGCCAGCAGCCACCGGGACAGTGCGTACGAGCAGTACTTC.

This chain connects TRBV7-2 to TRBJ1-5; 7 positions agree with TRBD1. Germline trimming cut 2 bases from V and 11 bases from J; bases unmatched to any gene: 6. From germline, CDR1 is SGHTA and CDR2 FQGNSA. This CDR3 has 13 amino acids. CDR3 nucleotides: TGTGCCAGCAGCTTAAACAAACAGGGGACCCAGCATTTT. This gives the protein CASSLNKQGTQHF.

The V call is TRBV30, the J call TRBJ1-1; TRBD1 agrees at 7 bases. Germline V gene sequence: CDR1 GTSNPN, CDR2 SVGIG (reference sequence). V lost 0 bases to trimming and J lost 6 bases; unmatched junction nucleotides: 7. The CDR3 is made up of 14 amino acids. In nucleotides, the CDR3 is TGTGCCTGGAGTGTACGGTCGGGACAGTCTGAAGCTTTCTTT. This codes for CAWSVRSGQSEAFF.

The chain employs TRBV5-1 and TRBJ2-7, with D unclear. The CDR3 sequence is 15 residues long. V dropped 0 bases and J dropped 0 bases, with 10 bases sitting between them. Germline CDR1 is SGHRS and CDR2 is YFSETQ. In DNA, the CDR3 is TGCGCCAGCAGCTTGGCTGCAGACACCTCCTACGAGCAGTACTTC. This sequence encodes CASSLAADTSYEQYF. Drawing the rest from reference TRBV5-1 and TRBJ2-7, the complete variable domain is KAGVTQTPRYLIKTRGQQVTLSCSPISGHRSVSWYQQTPGQGLQFLFEYFSETQRNKGNFPGRFSGRQFSNSRSEMNVSTLELGDSALYLCASSLAADTSYEQYFGPGTRLTVT.

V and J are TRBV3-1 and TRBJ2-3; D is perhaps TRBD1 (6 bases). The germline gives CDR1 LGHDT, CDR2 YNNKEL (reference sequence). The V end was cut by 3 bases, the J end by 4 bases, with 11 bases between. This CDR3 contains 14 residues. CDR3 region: CASSHRTVADTQYF. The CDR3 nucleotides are TGTGCCAGCAGCCACCGGACAGTCGCAGATACGCAGTATTTT.

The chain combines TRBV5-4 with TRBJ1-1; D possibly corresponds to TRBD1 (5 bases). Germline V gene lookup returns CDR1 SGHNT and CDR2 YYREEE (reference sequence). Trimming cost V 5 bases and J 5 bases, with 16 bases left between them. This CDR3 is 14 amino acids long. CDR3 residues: CASSPQGIRTEAFF. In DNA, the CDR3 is TGTGCCAGCAGTCCGCAGGGAATTAGGACTGAAGCTTTCTTT.